A single sample gave rise to the 2 T cell receptor beta chains below, sequenced in a study of blood T cell repertoires in COVID-19. Some clones are missing from TCRdb's copy, which holds only in-frame ones; the method was immunoSEQ multiplex PCR. Of roughly 340,000 clones listed, around 89% are singletons. Sequencing used PBMCs or T cells enriched from blood (not recorded which). Receptor source: a man between 18 and 35 years old who had recovered from COVID-19.

This clone was seen only once. The rearrangement joins TRBV28 to TRBJ1-1, with D hard to call. Germline CDR1 is MDHEN and CDR2 is SYDVKM. CDR3 length equals 15 residues. Trimming took 5 bases from V and 3 from J, leaving 16 bases between them. Written as DNA, the CDR3 is TGTGCCAGCAGTCTCGCAGGAATGGTGTACACTGAAGCTTTCTTT. It translates to CASSLAGMVYTEAFF. Variable domain in full (rest from reference TRBV28 and TRBJ1-1): DVKVTQSSRYLVKRTGEKVFLECVQDMDHENMFWYRQDPGLGLRLIYFSYDVKMKEKGDIPEGYSVSREKKERFSLILESASTNQTSMYLCASSLAGMVYTEAFFGQGTRLTVV.

V and J are TRBV5-4 and TRBJ2-7, with 8 nucleotides matching TRBD1. The V and J ends lost 2 bases and 0 bases, in that order; junction bases with no gene match: 4. Germline assignment: CDR1 SGHNT and CDR2 YYREEE (reference sequence). This CDR3 comprises 15 residues. The CDR3 coding sequence is TGTGCCAGCAGCTTACCGGGACAGGTCTCCTACGAGCAGTACTTC. This gives the protein CASSLPGQVSYEQYF. The full variable domain, its missing parts supplied by reference TRBV5-4 and TRBJ2-7, is ETGVTQSPTHLIKTRGQQVTLRCSSQSGHNTVSWYQQALGQGPQFIFQYYREEENGRGNFPPRFSGLQFPNYSSELNVNALELDDSALYLCASSLPGQVSYEQYFGPGTRLTVT.